This T cell receptor (beta chain) was recovered during a study of cytomegalovirus exposure and HLA in healthy donors. Whole-study findings and limits: Reports state that TCR beta sequences accurately predicted most subjects' HLA-A and HLA-B alleles.

PCR amplification relied on 60 Vbeta primers (plus 13 Jbeta primers). Here immunoSEQ multiplex PCR was the method, and the copy in TCRdb shows in-frame clones only, minus some. The repertoire holds roughly 100,000 clones, with 64% as singletons. As concerns this clone: Its matching antigen is unknown.

V was pared by 3 bases and J by 8 bases, with 13 bases between. The CDR3 is 13 amino acids. Germline V gene sequence: CDR1 MNHNS, CDR2 SASEGT. The specimen was PBMCs. This chain connects TRBV6-1 to TRBJ1-2; no clear D gene. This TCR derives from a man aged 55 to 70 in good health and CMV-seronegative. CDR3 coding DNA: TGTGCCAGCAGTGATGGATGGGAGGAGGGCTACACCTTC. This translates into CASSDGWEEGYTF.